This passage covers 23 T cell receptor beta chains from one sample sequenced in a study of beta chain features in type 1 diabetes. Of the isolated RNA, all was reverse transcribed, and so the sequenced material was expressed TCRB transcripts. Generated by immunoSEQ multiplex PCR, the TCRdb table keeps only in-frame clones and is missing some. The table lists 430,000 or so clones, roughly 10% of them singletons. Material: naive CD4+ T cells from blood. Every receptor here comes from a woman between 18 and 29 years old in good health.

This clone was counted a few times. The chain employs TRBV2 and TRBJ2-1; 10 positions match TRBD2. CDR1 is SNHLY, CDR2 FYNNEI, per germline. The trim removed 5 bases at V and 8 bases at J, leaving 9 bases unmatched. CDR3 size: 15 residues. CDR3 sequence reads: CASSLWGLAKDEQFF. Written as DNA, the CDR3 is TGTGCCAGCAGTCTCTGGGGACTAGCGAAGGATGAGCAGTTCTTC. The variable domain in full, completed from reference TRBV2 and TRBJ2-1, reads EPEVTQTPSHQVTQMGQEVILRCVPISNHLYFYWYRQILGQKVEFLVSFYNNEISEKSEIFDDQFSVERPDGSNFTLKIRSTKLEDSAMYFCASSLWGLAKDEQFFGPGTRLTVL.

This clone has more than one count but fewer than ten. CDR3 bases: TGCAGCGTTGCATACATCCCCTACAATGAGCAGTTCTTC. The encoded protein is CSVAYIPYNEQFF. The rearrangement joins TRBV29-1 to TRBJ2-1; D gene uncertain. CDR1 and CDR2 (germline): SQVTM, ANQGSEA. V lost 4 bases and J 2 bases, leaving 9 bases between the germline ends. This CDR3 is built from 13 residues.

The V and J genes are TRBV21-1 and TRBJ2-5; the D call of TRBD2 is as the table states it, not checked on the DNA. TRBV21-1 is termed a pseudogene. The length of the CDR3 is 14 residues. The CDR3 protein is CASSSLSLEETQYF. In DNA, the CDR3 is TGTGCCAGCAGCTCCCTGAGTTTGGAAGAGACCCAGTACTTC.

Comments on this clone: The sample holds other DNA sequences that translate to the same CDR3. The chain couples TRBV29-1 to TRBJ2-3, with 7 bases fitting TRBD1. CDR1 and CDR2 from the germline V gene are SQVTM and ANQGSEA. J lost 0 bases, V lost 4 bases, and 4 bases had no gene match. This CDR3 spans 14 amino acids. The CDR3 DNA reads TGCAGCGTTGGACAGGGCCTAAGCACAGATACGCAGTATTTT. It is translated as CSVGQGLSTDTQYF.

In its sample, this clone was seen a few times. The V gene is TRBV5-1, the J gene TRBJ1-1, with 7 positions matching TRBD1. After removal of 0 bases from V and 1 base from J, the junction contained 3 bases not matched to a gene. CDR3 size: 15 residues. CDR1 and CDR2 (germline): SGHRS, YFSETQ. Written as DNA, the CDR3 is TGCGCCAGCAGCTTGGTGTCAGGGGGGAACACTGAAGCTTTCTTT. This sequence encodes CASSLVSGGNTEAFF.

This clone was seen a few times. As DNA, the CDR3 is TGCAAAGACAGGCCCTACGAGCAGTACTTC. Protein product: CKDRPYEQYF. This rearrangement joins TRBV29-1 to TRBJ2-7; tentatively, D is TRBD1 (6 bases). CDR1 and CDR2 (germline): SQVTM, ANQGSEA. The length of the CDR3 is 10 residues.

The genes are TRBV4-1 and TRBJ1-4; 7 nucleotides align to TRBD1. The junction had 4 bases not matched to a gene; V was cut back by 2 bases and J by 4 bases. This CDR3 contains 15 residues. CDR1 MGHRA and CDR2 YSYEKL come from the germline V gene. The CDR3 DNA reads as TGCGCCAGCAGCCAAATCGACAGGGTTAATGAAAAACTGTTTTTT. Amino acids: CASSQIDRVNEKLFF.

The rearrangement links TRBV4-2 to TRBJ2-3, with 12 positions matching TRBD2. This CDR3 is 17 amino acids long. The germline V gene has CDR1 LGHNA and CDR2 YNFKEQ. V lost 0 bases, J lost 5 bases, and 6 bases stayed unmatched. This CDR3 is CASSQDPSGGAGDTQYF. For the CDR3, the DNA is TGTGCCAGCAGCCAAGATCCTAGCGGGGGGGCAGGAGATACGCAGTATTTT.

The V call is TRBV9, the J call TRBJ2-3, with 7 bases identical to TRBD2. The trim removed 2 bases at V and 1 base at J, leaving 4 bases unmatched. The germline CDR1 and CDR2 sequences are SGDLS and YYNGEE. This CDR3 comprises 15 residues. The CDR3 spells CASSVTSDRTDTQYF. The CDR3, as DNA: TGTGCCAGCAGCGTCACTAGCGACCGCACAGATACGCAGTATTTT.

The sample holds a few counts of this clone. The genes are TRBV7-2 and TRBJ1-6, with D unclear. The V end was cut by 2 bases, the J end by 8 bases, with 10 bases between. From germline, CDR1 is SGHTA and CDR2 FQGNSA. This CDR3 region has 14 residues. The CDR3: CASSLRLGDSPLHF. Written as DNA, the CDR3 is TGTGCCAGCAGCTTAAGGCTAGGAGATTCACCCCTCCACTTT. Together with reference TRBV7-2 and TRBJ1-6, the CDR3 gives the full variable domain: GAGVSQSPSNKVTEKGKDVELRCDPISGHTALYWYRQSLGQGLEFLIYFQGNSAPDKSGLPSDRFSAERTGGSVSTLTIQRTQQEDSAVYLCASSLRLGDSPLHFGNGTRLTVT.

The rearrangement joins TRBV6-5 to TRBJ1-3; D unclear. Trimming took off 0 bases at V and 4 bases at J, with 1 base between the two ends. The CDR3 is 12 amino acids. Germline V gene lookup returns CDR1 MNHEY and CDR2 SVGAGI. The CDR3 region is CASSYSGNTIYF. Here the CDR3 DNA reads TGTGCCAGCAGTTACTCGGGAAACACCATATATTTT.

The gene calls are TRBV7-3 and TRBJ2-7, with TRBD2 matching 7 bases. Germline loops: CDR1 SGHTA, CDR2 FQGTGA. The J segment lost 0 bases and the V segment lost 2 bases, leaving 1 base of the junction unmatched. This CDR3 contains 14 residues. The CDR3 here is CASSLLADSYEQYF. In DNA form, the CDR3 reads TGTGCCAGCAGCTTACTAGCGGACTCCTACGAGCAGTACTTC.

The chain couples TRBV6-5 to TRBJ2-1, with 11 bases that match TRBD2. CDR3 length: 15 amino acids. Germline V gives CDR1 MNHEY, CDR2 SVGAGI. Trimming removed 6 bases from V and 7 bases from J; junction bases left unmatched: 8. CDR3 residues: CASSTLAGARNEQFF. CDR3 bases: TGTGCCAGCAGCACACTAGCGGGAGCAAGGAATGAGCAGTTCTTC.

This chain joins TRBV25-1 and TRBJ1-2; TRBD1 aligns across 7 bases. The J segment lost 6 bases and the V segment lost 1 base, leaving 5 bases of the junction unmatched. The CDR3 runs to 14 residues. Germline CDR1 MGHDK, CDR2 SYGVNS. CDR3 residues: CASSEFNRGNGYTF. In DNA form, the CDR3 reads TGTGCCAGCAGTGAATTTAACAGGGGCAATGGCTACACCTTC.

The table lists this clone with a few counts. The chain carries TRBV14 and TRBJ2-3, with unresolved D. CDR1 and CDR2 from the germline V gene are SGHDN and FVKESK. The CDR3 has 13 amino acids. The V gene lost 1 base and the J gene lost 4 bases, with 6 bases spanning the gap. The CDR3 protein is CASSQVIADTQYF. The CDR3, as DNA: TGTGCCAGCAGCCAAGTTATCGCAGATACGCAGTATTTT.

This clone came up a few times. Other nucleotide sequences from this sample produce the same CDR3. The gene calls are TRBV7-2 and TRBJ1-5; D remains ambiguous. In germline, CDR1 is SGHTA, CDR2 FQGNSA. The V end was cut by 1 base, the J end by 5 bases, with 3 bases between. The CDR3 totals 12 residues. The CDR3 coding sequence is TGTGCCAGCAGCTTAGGGGATCAGCCCCAGCATTTT. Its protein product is CASSLGDQPQHF.

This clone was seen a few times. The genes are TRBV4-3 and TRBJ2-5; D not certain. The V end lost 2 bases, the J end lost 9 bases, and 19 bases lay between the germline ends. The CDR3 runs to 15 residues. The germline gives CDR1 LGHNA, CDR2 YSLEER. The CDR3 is CASSQSIMLVTAQYF. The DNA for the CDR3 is TGCGCCAGCAGCCAATCGATAATGTTGGTTACGGCCCAGTACTTC.

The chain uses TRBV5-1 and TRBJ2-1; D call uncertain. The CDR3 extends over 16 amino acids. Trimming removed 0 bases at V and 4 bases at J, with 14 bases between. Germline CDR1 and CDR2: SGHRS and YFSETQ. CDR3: CASSLGRGLGYNEQFF. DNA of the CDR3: TGCGCCAGCAGCTTGGGACGTGGGCTAGGTTACAATGAGCAGTTCTTC.

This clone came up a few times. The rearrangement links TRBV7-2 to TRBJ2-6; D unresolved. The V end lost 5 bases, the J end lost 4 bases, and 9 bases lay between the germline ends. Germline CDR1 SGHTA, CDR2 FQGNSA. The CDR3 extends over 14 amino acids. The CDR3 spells CASSQEGGANVLTF. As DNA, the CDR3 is TGTGCCAGCAGCCAAGAAGGGGGGGCCAACGTCCTGACTTTC.

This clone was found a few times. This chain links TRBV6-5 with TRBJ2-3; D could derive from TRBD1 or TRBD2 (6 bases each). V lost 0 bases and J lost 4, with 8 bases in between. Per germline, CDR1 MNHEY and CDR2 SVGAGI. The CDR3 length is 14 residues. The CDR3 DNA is TGTGCCAGCAGTTACTCCGGGGGCGCAGATACGCAGTATTTT. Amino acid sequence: CASSYSGGADTQYF.

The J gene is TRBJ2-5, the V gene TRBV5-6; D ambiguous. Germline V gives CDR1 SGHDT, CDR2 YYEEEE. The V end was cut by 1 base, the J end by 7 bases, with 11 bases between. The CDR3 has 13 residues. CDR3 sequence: CASSLNRPGTQYF. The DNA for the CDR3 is TGTGCCAGCAGCTTGAATCGCCCAGGGACCCAGTACTTC.

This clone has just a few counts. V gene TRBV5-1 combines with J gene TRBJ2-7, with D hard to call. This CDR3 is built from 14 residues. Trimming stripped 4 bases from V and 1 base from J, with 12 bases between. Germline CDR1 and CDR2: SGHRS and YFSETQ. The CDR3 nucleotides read TGCGCCAGCAGCCCCGTGGATGGGTCCTACGAGCAGTACGTC. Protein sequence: CASSPVDGSYEQYV.

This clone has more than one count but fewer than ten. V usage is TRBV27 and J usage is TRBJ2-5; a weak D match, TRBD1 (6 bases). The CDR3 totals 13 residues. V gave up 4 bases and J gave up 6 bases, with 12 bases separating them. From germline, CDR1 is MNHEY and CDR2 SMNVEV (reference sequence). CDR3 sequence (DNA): TGTGCCAGCAGTTCTTCCAGGGGACAGACCCAGTACTTC. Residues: CASSSSRGQTQYF.